The T cell receptor (beta chain) described here comes from a study of cytomegalovirus exposure and HLA in healthy donors (dated by TCRdb to 2016 to 2017). Broadly, across the study: According to a later analysis, one platform produced both the 120 validation repertoires and the approximately 600 repertoires of the first cohort. The study aimed to test whether cataloging public T cell receptors could reveal signatures of past pathogen exposure. A separate validation cohort of roughly 130 different subjects was used in addition to the roughly 720-subject first cohort. To predict cytomegalovirus infection status, the study brought together high-throughput TCR immunosequencing, statistical association of individual TCRs with disease status, and machine learning.

The full study reports these points: In vitro tests confirmed that a few of the cytomegalovirus-associated TCR beta chains recognize cytomegalovirus antigens. In both the original and validation cohorts, the classifier was reported to diagnose cytomegalovirus status with high specificity and sensitivity. A total of 150 or so TCR beta chains were listed by the study as associated with cytomegalovirus. Most TCR sequences were observed very rarely across donors, whereas some public TCRs were present in many individuals. In a later analysis, TCRs clustered in the first cohort were found to also tend to co-occur in the 130 or so validation repertoires, with about 93% of cluster scores above 0. It was suggested by the authors that the approach could potentially be generalized to other disease states and immunological phenotypes. All 120 or so repertoires were used to score co-occurrence in the validation cohort in a later analysis, because that analysis had no HLA typing for the cohort.

V is cut by 5 bases and J by 5 bases, and the space between the germline ends is 12 bases. As encoded in the germline V gene, CDR1 is SGHAT while CDR2 is FQNNGV. Counted from cysteine to phenylalanine, this CDR3 has 13 amino acids. The DNA shown is the 39-base CDR3, in frame from base 1. The donors were included in the validation cohort of roughly 130 subjects, a group kept apart from the roughly 680-subject first cohort. The receptor library was made with the immunoSEQ multiplex PCR assay. Turning to the authors' computational methods: A statistical classification framework was built to diagnose cytomegalovirus status from the catalog of TCR beta chain sequences. TCRdb carries this immuneACCESS record with in-frame sequences only. Its versions omit some clonotypes, under half of them owing to an unresolved V gene in the studies checked, with the rest unexplained. The D gene and trimming were derived from the DNA, and the V and J assignments and clone size from that table. Within this sample are 130,000 to 150,000 clones, with around 90% of them counted one time only. Roughly 6.7% of the sample lies in the top ten.

A single count supports this clone. Its antigen is unknown. Per-base quality was not reported, and no clone a single base away is much larger than it. Sequenced material: PBMCs. This clonotype was sampled from a woman under 40 in good health and CMV-seropositive. This chain is built from TRBV11-2 and TRBJ1-1; perhaps TRBD1 is the D gene, with 5 bases matching. The DNA sequence is as follows: TGTGCCAGCAGCGGGCGGGGGATTACTGAAGCTTTCTTT. Translated, it gives CASSGRGITEAFF.